The 30 T cell receptor beta chains listed next were all sequenced from one sample in a study of blood T cell repertoires in COVID-19 (TCRdb year 2020). The protocol used for the library was the immunoSEQ multiplex PCR assay. Drawn from immuneACCESS, this table holds only the in-frame rearrangements with V and J called that TCRdb kept. Clones are partly lost; checked studies trace under half to an unresolved V gene and leave the rest unexplained. The sample includes 150,000 to 250,000 clones, with 65% to 90% observed a single time. The ten largest clones take up over 9.5% of the sample. The sample was PBMCs or T cells enriched from blood (not recorded which). Receptor source: a man aged 35 to 55 who had recovered from COVID-19.

The table lists this clone with a few counts. V usage is TRBV12-3 or TRBV12-4 and J usage is TRBJ1-5; D gene uncertain. The V end was cut by 5 bases, the J end by 5 bases, with 7 bases between. The CDR3 consists of 12 residues. The CDR3 loop reads CASSPSYQPQHF. The CDR3 DNA follows: TGTGCCAGCAGTCCCTCCTATCAGCCCCAGCATTTT.

The chain combines TRBV19 with TRBJ2-4; 10 bases line up with TRBD1. Germline V lookup: CDR1 LNHDA, CDR2 SQIVND (reference sequence). Losses at the gene ends were 6 bases for V and 6 bases for J; bases not matched to a gene: 11. The CDR3 contains 16 residues. The CDR3 sequence: CASRDPGQGRGNIQYF. The DNA of the CDR3 is TGTGCCAGTAGAGACCCGGGACAGGGGAGAGGAAACATTCAGTACTTC. Full variable domain (outside the CDR3, taken from reference TRBV19 and TRBJ2-4): DGGITQSPKYLFRKEGQNVTLSCEQNLNHDAMYWYRQDPGQGLRLIYYSQIVNDFQKGDIAEGYSVSREKKESFPLTVTSAQKNPTAFYLCASRDPGQGRGNIQYFGAGTRLSVL.

Note on this clone: The junction and the germline gene differ at one end; a read error may be behind it. The V gene is TRBV6-2 or TRBV6-3, the J gene TRBJ1-2; the D gene is possibly TRBD1 (6 bases). Per the germline V gene, CDR1 is MNHEY and CDR2 is SVGEGT. The CDR3 spans 11 residues. CDR3: CASSSDSVSLF. In DNA form, the CDR3 reads TGTGCCAGCAGTTCGGACAGTGTTAGCCTCTTC.

The chain links TRBV2 to TRBJ1-2; TRBD1 agrees at 7 bases. V lost 1 base and J lost 0; bases outside the gene matches: 5. The germline V gene has CDR1 SNHLY and CDR2 FYNNEI. This CDR3 has 16 amino acids. CDR3 coding DNA: TGTGCCAGCAGTGAAGAGCTCACAGGGGCTAACTATGGCTACACCTTC. Protein: CASSEELTGANYGYTF.

There are a few counts of this clone. The V gene is TRBV6-2 or TRBV6-3, the J gene TRBJ2-1, with 11 nucleotides matching TRBD2. The V and J ends lost 5 bases and 8 bases, in that order; junction bases with no gene match: 5. The CDR3 consists of 14 residues. Germline V gives CDR1 MNHEY, CDR2 SVGEGT. Here the CDR3 reads CASSPGLAGDEQFF. CDR3 DNA: TGTGCCAGCAGTCCCGGACTAGCGGGTGATGAGCAGTTCTTC.

V gene TRBV18 combines with J gene TRBJ1-1, with TRBD1 matching over 9 bases. The CDR3 loop spans 18 amino acids. The V and J ends lost 4 bases and 3 bases, in that order; junction bases with no gene match: 15. In germline, CDR1 is KGHSH, CDR2 LQKENI. In nucleotides, the CDR3 is TGTGCCAGCTCACGCCTTTTCGGGGGACAGGGTCGGGACACTGAAGCTTTCTTT. Amino acid sequence: CASSRLFGGQGRDTEAFF.

CDR3 nucleotides: TGCGCCAGCAGCGTTTCAGGGCAGTCATACGAGCAGTACTTC. Protein: CASSVSGQSYEQYF. This sequence joins TRBV5-1 and TRBJ2-7; D might be TRBD1 (5 bases). Germline CDR1 is SGHRS and CDR2 is YFSETQ. V was pared by 4 bases and J by 4 bases, with 15 bases between. This CDR3 has 14 amino acids. Based on the CDR3 plus reference TRBV5-1 and TRBJ2-7, the full variable domain is KAGVTQTPRYLIKTRGQQVTLSCSPISGHRSVSWYQQTPGQGLQFLFEYFSETQRNKGNFPGRFSGRQFSNSRSEMNVSTLELGDSALYLCASSVSGQSYEQYFGPGTRLTVT.

The rearrangement uses TRBV28 and TRBJ1-4; 7 nucleotides align to TRBD1. V trimming: 4 bases; J trimming: 8 bases; junction bases outside the gene matches: 7. Germline V gives CDR1 MDHEN, CDR2 SYDVKM. The CDR3 is made up of 14 amino acids. CDR3 region: CASSSTGLWEKLFF. The CDR3 coding sequence is TGTGCCAGCAGTTCGACAGGGCTCTGGGAAAAACTGTTTTTT.

The V call is TRBV21-1, the J call TRBJ2-3; no DNA check was done on the table's D call, TRBD2. TRBV21-1 is a documented pseudogene. The CDR3 sequence is 18 residues long. CDR3 in DNA: TGTGCCAGCAGCAAAGTGGGGCCGGGACTAGCGGATTCGGATACGCAGTATTTT. Protein sequence: CASSKVGPGLADSDTQYF.

The CDR3: CASSLMTGRGYTF. The CDR3 DNA reads as TGTGCCAGCAGCTTAATGACAGGGCGCGGCTACACCTTC. The chain uses TRBV7-9 and TRBJ1-2, with 7 bases identical to TRBD1. Per germline, CDR1 SEHNR and CDR2 FQNEAQ (reference sequence). V shed 2 bases and J 8 bases; nucleotides not matched to a gene: 5. The CDR3 has 13 amino acids.

This chain uses TRBV6-5 with TRBJ2-2; no definite D call. Germline assignment: CDR1 MNHEY and CDR2 SVGAGI. Trimming pared 1 base from V and 8 bases from J, leaving 8 bases between. The CDR3 has 13 residues. CDR3 coding DNA: TGTGCCAGCAGTTACTTATCTCGGGGGGAGCTGTTTTTT. This codes for CASSYLSRGELFF.

The rearrangement links TRBV5-5 to TRBJ1-2; D unclear. Germline CDR1 and CDR2: SGHKS and YYEKEE (reference sequence). There are 15 residues in the CDR3. With 0 bases removed from V and 2 bases from J, the gap between germline ends came to 11 bases. The chain's CDR3 is CASSLGPEVNYGYTF. The CDR3, as DNA: TGTGCCAGCAGCTTGGGCCCCGAGGTAAACTATGGCTACACCTTC.

This chain uses TRBV11-1 with TRBJ2-1; 11 bases line up with TRBD1. With V trimmed by 11 bases and J by 0 bases, 6 bases remained unmatched. The germline gives CDR1 SGHAT, CDR2 FQDESV (reference sequence). The CDR3 sequence is 15 residues long. CDR3 loop: CAVGDRGSSYNEQFF. The CDR3 DNA follows: TGTGCCGTCGGGGACAGGGGGAGCTCCTACAATGAGCAGTTCTTC.

The chain combines TRBV28 with TRBJ1-2; possibly TRBD1 for D (5 bases). Germline CDR1 MDHEN, CDR2 SYDVKM. V gave up 5 bases and J gave up 4 bases, with 14 bases separating them. The CDR3 has 14 amino acids. Here the CDR3 DNA reads TGTGCCAGCAGTCCGCCTTCGGGGGTCTATGGCTACACCTTC. Its translation is CASSPPSGVYGYTF.

The gene calls are TRBV16 and TRBJ1-1; 7 nucleotides agree with TRBD1. Germline trimming cut 4 bases from V and 4 bases from J; bases unmatched to any gene: 9. The length of the CDR3 is 15 residues. CDR1 is KGHSY, CDR2 FQNENV, per germline. CDR3 region: CASSRGDREVTEAFF. In nucleotides, the CDR3 is TGTGCCAGCAGCCGAGGTGACAGGGAGGTCACTGAAGCTTTCTTT.

The rearrangement links TRBV21-1 to TRBJ1-2; TRBD1, as called in the table, went unchecked against the DNA. TRBV21-1 constitutes a pseudogene. The CDR3 is 15 residues long. The CDR3 nucleotides are TGTGCCAGCAGCGTCAAGGGTAGGACAGTTGTTGGCTACACCTTC. Protein sequence: CASSVKGRTVVGYTF.

CDR3: CASSLASGRYYGYTF. Written as DNA, the CDR3 is TGTGCCAGCAGCTTGGCGTCAGGGAGGTACTATGGCTACACCTTC. V and J are TRBV5-4 and TRBJ1-2; perhaps TRBD1 as D (5 bases). This CDR3 spans 15 amino acids. The V and J ends lost 0 bases and 3 bases respectively, with 12 bases between them. CDR1 is SGHNT, CDR2 YYREEE, per germline (reference sequence).

In DNA form, the CDR3 reads TGTGCCAGCTCACGGGTAGGGGCGTACCAAGAGACCCAGTACTTC. Protein product: CASSRVGAYQETQYF. The chain recombines TRBV18 with TRBJ2-5; D may be TRBD1 (5 bases). The germline V gene has CDR1 KGHSH and CDR2 LQKENI. The CDR3 covers 15 residues. Trimming left V 4 bases short and J 0 bases short, with 12 bases between.

The V gene is TRBV7-9, the J gene TRBJ2-2; no definite D call. The V end lost 6 bases, the J end lost 4 bases, and 12 bases lay between the germline ends. The CDR3 runs to 14 residues. Germline CDR1 reads SEHNR; CDR2 reads FQNEAQ (reference sequence). In nucleotides, the CDR3 is TGTGCCAGCAGACCTAGAACAAGCACCGGGGAGCTGTTTTTT. Its translation: CASRPRTSTGELFF.

This clone was observed at least ten times. This chain uses TRBV3-1 (or the pseudogene TRBV3-2) with TRBJ1-6, with no clear D. V lost 5 bases and J 7 bases, leaving 12 bases between the germline ends. The CDR3 covers 14 residues. The germline V gene has CDR1 LGHDT and CDR2 YNNKEL (reference sequence). The CDR3 loop is CASSYLGENSPLHF. The DNA of the CDR3 is TGTGCCAGCAGCTACCTCGGGGAGAATTCACCCCTCCACTTT.

The chain is built from TRBV2 and TRBJ1-4; D uncertain. Germline loops: CDR1 SNHLY, CDR2 FYNNEI. The CDR3 is made up of 15 amino acids. V lost 8 bases to trimming and J lost 3 bases, with 16 bases between them. The DNA for the CDR3 is TGTGCCAGCTCCCCCGCGGGCTTCGCTAATGAAAAACTGTTTTTT. Translating gives CASSPAGFANEKLFF.

This clone was observed a handful of times. The V gene is TRBV6-5, the J gene TRBJ1-1; 8 nucleotides agree with TRBD1. Unmatched junction bases numbered 1, after V lost 7 bases and J lost 0 bases. Germline V lookup: CDR1 MNHEY, CDR2 SVGAGI. There are 13 residues in the CDR3. In nucleotides, the CDR3 is TGTGCCAGCAACAGGGGGATGAACACTGAAGCTTTCTTT. Protein: CASNRGMNTEAFF.

The chain combines TRBV12-5 with TRBJ1-4; the match to TRBD1 covers 9 bases. Germline CDR1 and CDR2: LGHNT and FRNRAP. The CDR3 loop spans 15 amino acids. The ends lost 4 bases at V and 7 bases at J; junction bases unmatched: 7. The CDR3 loop reads CASGSGTGSPEKLFF. The CDR3 DNA reads TGTGCTAGTGGTTCCGGGACAGGGTCCCCTGAAAAACTGTTTTTT. The full variable domain, rest sourced from reference TRBV12-5 and TRBJ1-4, is DARVTQTPRHKVTEMGQEVTMRCQPILGHNTVFWYRQTMMQGLELLAYFRNRAPLDDSGMPKDRFSAEMPDATLATLKIQPSEPRDSAVYFCASGSGTGSPEKLFFGSGTQLSVL.

J is TRBJ1-1 and V is TRBV6-1; maybe TRBD1 (5 bases). The CDR3 runs to 16 residues. V lost 2 bases and J lost 5, with 18 bases in between. CDR1 is MNHNS, CDR2 SASEGT, per germline. DNA for the CDR3: TGTGCCAGCAGTGAACGTGGGAGGGGTAGGGGAACTGAAGCTTTCTTT. The encoded protein is CASSERGRGRGTEAFF.

The genes are TRBV19 and TRBJ2-3; D is perhaps TRBD2 (6 bases). CDR3 size: 18 residues. CDR1 LNHDA and CDR2 SQIVND come from the germline V gene (reference sequence). V lost 1 base and J 2 bases, leaving 19 bases between the germline ends. For the CDR3, the DNA is TGTGCCAGTAGTATAGGAATCCCAACCAGCGGGTTCACAGATACGCAGTATTTT. It encodes CASSIGIPTSGFTDTQYF.

V and J are TRBV7-2 and TRBJ1-3, with TRBD1 matching over 10 bases. With V trimmed by 5 bases and J by 3 bases, 1 base remained unmatched. Germline V gene lookup returns CDR1 SGHTA and CDR2 FQGNSA. The CDR3 length is 14 residues. CDR3 region: CASSRTGGGNTIYF. Written as DNA, the CDR3 is TGTGCCAGCAGCCGGACAGGGGGTGGAAACACCATATATTTT.

This clone was counted a single time. V and J are TRBV28 and TRBJ1-1; D uncertain. V was cut by 5 bases and J by 1 base, with 14 bases left in between. Germline-derived CDR1 and CDR2 are MDHEN and SYDVKM. The length of the CDR3 is 15 residues. CDR3 residues: CASSPVSPRNTEAFF. In DNA, the CDR3 is TGTGCCAGCAGTCCTGTATCCCCCAGGAACACTGAAGCTTTCTTT.

The chain is built from TRBV25-1 and TRBJ1-6; D is possibly TRBD1 (5 bases). CDR1 and CDR2 (germline): MGHDK, SYGVNS. V lost 6 bases and J 4 bases, leaving 10 bases between the germline ends. The CDR3 has 14 residues. CDR3 sequence: CASSRSGYNSPLHF. DNA of the CDR3: TGTGCCAGCAGCAGATCAGGGTATAATTCACCCCTCCACTTT.

Only one count was recorded for this clone. The CDR3 loop is CASSHGPGEAQHF. CDR3 in DNA: TGTGCCAGCAGCCATGGGCCTGGGGAGGCCCAGCATTTT. The chain has TRBV7-9 and TRBJ1-5, with D uncertain. V was trimmed by 5 bases and J by 11 bases, leaving 16 bases between them. Germline V gene data show CDR1 as SEHNR and CDR2 as FQNEAQ (reference sequence). The CDR3 contains 13 residues.

The chain recombines TRBV2 with TRBJ1-2; tentative D call: TRBD1 (5 bases). Germline V gene data show CDR1 as SNHLY and CDR2 as FYNNEI. V was shortened by 6 bases and J by 2 bases, with 22 bases between the two germline ends. This CDR3 has 17 residues. This chain's CDR3 is CASSRGPIAGGNYGYTF. The CDR3 DNA reads as TGTGCCAGCAGCCGAGGTCCGATCGCGGGGGGAAACTATGGCTACACCTTC. Full variable domain (remainder filled in from reference TRBV2 and TRBJ1-2): EPEVTQTPSHQVTQMGQEVILRCVPISNHLYFYWYRQILGQKVEFLVSFYNNEISEKSEIFDDQFSVERPDGSNFTLKIRSTKLEDSAMYFCASSRGPIAGGNYGYTFGSGTRLTVV.